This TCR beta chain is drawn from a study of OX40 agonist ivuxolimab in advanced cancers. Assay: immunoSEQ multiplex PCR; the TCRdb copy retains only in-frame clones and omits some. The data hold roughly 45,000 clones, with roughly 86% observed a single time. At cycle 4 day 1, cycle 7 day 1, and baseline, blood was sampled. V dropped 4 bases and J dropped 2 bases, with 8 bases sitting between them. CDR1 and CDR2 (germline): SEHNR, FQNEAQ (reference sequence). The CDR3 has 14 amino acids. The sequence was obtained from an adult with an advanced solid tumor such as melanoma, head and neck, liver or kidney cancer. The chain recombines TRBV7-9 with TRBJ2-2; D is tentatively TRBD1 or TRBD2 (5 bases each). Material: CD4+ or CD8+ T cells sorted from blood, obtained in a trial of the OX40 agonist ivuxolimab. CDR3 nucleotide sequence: TGTGCCAGCAGCTACCGGGACAACACCGGGGAGCTGTTTTTT. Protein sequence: CASSYRDNTGELFF.